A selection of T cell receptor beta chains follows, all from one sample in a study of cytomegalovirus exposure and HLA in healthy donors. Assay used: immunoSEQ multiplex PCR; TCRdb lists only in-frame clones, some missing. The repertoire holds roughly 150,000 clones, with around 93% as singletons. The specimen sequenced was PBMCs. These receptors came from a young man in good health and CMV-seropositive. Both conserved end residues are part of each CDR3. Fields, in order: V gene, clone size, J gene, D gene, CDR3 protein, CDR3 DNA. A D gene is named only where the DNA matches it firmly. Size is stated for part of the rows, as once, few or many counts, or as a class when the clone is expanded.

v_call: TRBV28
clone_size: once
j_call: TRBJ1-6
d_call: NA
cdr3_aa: CASSLRSPLHF
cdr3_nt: TGTGCCAGCAGTTTGCGTTCACCCCTCCACTTT

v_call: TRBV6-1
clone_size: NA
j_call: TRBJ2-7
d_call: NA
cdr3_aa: CASSVNRGLDYEQYF
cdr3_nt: TGTGCCAGCAGTGTAAACAGGGGACTTGATTACGAGCAGTACTTC

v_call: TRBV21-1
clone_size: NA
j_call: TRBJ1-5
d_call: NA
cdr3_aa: CASSKDRQWHVPPNQPQHF
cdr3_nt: TGTGCCAGCAGCAAAGATCGTCAGTGGCACGTCCCACCAAATCAGCCCCAGCATTTT

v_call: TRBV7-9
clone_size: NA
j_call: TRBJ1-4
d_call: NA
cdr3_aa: CASSYGQPNEKLFF
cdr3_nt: TGTGCCAGCAGCTATGGCCAACCAAATGAAAAACTGTTTTTT

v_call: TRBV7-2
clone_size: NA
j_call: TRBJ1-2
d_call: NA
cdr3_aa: CASSLVRDPNYGYTF
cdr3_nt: TGTGCCAGCAGCTTAGTGCGGGACCCTAACTATGGCTACACCTTC

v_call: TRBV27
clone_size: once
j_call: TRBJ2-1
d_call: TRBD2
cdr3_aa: CASSPIAGGPYNEQFF
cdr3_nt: TGTGCCAGCAGTCCGATAGCGGGAGGCCCCTACAATGAGCAGTTCTTC

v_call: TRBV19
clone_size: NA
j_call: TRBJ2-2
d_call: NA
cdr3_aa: CASSPLDRLSGELFF
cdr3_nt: TGTGCCAGTAGCCCCCTTGACAGGTTAAGCGGGGAGCTGTTTTTT

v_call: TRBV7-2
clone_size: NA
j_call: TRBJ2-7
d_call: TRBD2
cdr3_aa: CASSLAAGGYEQYF
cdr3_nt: TGTGCCAGCAGCTTAGCAGCGGGGGGCTACGAGCAGTACTTC

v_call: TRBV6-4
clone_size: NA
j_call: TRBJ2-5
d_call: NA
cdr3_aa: CASSDASGHIQETQYF
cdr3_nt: TGTGCCAGCAGTGACGCCTCCGGACACATCCAAGAGACCCAGTACTTC

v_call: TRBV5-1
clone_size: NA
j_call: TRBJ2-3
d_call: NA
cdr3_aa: CASSFFAEDTQYF
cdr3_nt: TGCGCCAGCAGCTTTTTCGCGGAAGATACGCAGTATTTT

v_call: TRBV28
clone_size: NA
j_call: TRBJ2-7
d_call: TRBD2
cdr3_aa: CVSTPSGSQREQYF
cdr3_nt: TGTGTTAGCACCCCAAGCGGGAGTCAACGGGAGCAGTACTTC

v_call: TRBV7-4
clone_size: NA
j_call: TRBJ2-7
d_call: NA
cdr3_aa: CASSFRYEQYF
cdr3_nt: TGTGCCAGCAGCTTCCGCTACGAGCAGTACTTC

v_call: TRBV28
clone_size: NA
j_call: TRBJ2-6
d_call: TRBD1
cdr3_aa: CASSLWGTGIGANVLTF
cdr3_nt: TGTGCCAGCAGTTTATGGGGGACAGGGATCGGGGCCAACGTCCTGACTTTC

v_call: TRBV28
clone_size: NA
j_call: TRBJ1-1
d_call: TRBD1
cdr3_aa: CASSFVQDRPWGQEEAFF
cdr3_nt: TGTGCCAGCAGTTTTGTGCAGGACAGGCCTTGGGGACAAGAAGAAGCTTTCTTT

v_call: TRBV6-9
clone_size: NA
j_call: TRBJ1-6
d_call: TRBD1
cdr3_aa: CATRQDRGNSPLHF
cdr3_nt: TGTGCCACCCGACAGGACAGGGGGAATTCACCCCTCCACTTT

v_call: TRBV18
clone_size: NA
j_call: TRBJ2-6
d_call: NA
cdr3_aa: CASSPLPGTGANVLTF
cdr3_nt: TGTGCCAGCTCACCTCTCCCGGGTACGGGGGCCAACGTCCTGACTTTC

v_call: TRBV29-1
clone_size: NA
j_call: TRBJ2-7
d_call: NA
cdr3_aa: CSVRNPGRPYEQYF
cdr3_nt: TGCAGCGTTAGGAACCCAGGCCGGCCCTACGAGCAGTACTTC

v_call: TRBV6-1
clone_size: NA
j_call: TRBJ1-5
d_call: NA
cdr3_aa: CASSWDNSNQPQHF
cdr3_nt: TGTGCCAGCAGTTGGGACAATAGCAATCAGCCCCAGCATTTT

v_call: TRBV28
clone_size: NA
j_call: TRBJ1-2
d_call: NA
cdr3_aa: CASSLNPRLDFYGYTF
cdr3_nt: TGTGCCAGCAGTTTAAACCCCAGACTGGACTTTTATGGCTACACCTTC

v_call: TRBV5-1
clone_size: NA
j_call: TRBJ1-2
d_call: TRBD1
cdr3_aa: CASSLVPDREISYTF
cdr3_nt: TGCGCCAGCAGCTTGGTCCCCGACAGGGAAATCAGCTACACCTTC